This is a list of T cell receptor beta chains from one sample in a study of cytomegalovirus exposure and HLA in healthy donors. The method was immunoSEQ multiplex PCR; TCRdb's version includes in-frame clones alone and lacks a portion of them. This repertoire comprises 180,000 or so clones; its ten largest clones make up 0.65% to 0.75%. Sequencing was done on a sample of PBMCs. The receptors originated from a boy aged 10-17 years in good health and CMV-seronegative. CDR3s include the opening cysteine and the closing phenylalanine or tryptophan. D genes are given only for firm matches.

.	TRBV30	TRBJ1-2	TGTGCCTGCCCCCCGAGGGGCTCAGGGGCGGGCTATGGCTACACCTTC	CACPPRGSGAGYGYTF
TRBD1	TRBV4-1	TRBJ1-5	TGCGCCAGCAGCCAAGTTATACAGGGGGCTACGAATCAGCCCCAGCATTTT	CASSQVIQGATNQPQHF
.	TRBV9	TRBJ1-1	TGTGCCAGCAGCGTGGAATCAGGGGCATACACTGAAGCTTTCTTT	CASSVESGAYTEAFF
.	TRBV5-4	TRBJ1-3	TGTGCCAGCAGCTTGGATCTGGGAGTCTCTGGAAACACCATATATTTT	CASSLDLGVSGNTIYF
TRBD1	TRBV29-1	TRBJ1-1	TGCAGCGTTTCGACAGGGGGTGCTGAAGCTTTCTTT	CSVSTGGAEAFF
.	TRBV1	TRBJ1-3	TGCACCAGCAGCCAAAGAGCTCACTCTGGAAACACCATATATTTT	CTSSQRAHSGNTIYF
TRBD2	TRBV5-1	TRBJ2-7	TGCGCCAGCAGCTTGGCGGGACTAGCGGGCGAAACCTACGAGCAGTACTTC	CASSLAGLAGETYEQYF
TRBD1	TRBV7-9	TRBJ1-3	TGTGCCAGCAGCTTAGCAAGGGGGCGAAACACCATATATTTT	CASSLARGRNTIYF
.	TRBV7-2	TRBJ1-2	TGTGCCAGCAGCTTCGACAGAATCTATGGCTACACCTTC	CASSFDRIYGYTF
.	TRBV20-1	TRBJ2-7	TGCAGCACGCTAGAGTCCTACGAGCAGTACTTC	CSTLESYEQYF
TRBD1	TRBV7-6	TRBJ1-2	TGTGCCAGCAGCCCGCTAGTGACAGGGATTAATACTTATGGCTACACCTTC	CASSPLVTGINTYGYTF
.	TRBV6-1	TRBJ1-5	TGTGCCACCTCCAGTGGAGAACCCCAGCATTTT	CATSSGEPQHF
TRBD1	TRBV19	TRBJ1-1	TGTGCCAGTACCCCGCGACAGGGAGGCGCTGAAGCTTTCTTT	CASTPRQGGAEAFF
TRBD1	TRBV5-4	TRBJ1-1	TGTGCCAGCAGGGGATCCGGGACAGGCGCCTTGAACACTGAAGCTTTCTTT	CASRGSGTGALNTEAFF
TRBD1	TRBV7-6	TRBJ2-5	TGTGCCAGCAGCTTCAATCCCAGGGGGCGAGAAGAGACCCAGTACTTC	CASSFNPRGREETQYF
TRBD1	TRBV27	TRBJ1-2	TGTGCCAGCAGTCCAAAAGGGACAGACAGTTCCTATGGCTACACCTTC	CASSPKGTDSSYGYTF
.	TRBV5-1	TRBJ1-4	TGCGCCAGCAGCTCGACAGTGACTAATGAAAAACTGTTTTTT	CASSSTVTNEKLFF
.	TRBV7-6	TRBJ2-3	TGTGCCAGCAGATACCGGGACCGCCGGGGGGATACGCAGTATTTT	CASRYRDRRGDTQYF
TRBD2	TRBV4-3	TRBJ2-1	TGCGCCAGCAGCCAAGAGGGGGGACTAGGCCTCAGCTCCTACAATGAGCAGTTCTTC	CASSQEGGLGLSSYNEQFF
TRBD1	TRBV4-2	TRBJ1-1	TGTGCCAGCAGCCAAGCCACAGGGGGTTTCACTGAAGCTTTCTTT	CASSQATGGFTEAFF
.	TRBV5-6	TRBJ1-1	TGTGCCAGCAGCTCGACTCAAAACACTGAAGCTTTCTTT	CASSSTQNTEAFF
TRBD2	TRBV7-7	TRBJ2-2	TGTGCTAGCAGCTTAGCGCGTGCGCCCCTAGCGGGGGCCTCGAACACCGGGGAGCTGTTTTTT	CASSLARAPLAGASNTGELFF
TRBD1	TRBV28	TRBJ2-4	TGTGCCAGCAGTTACCCGACAGGGGGAGGGAACATTCAGTACTTC	CASSYPTGGGNIQYF
TRBD2	TRBV5-1	TRBJ2-1	TGCGCCAGTAAGGACCCTAGCGGGAACAATGAGCAGTTCTTC	CASKDPSGNNEQFF
.	TRBV4-2	TRBJ1-1	TGTGCCAGCAGCCAAGCGGAGGGCACTGAAGCTTTCTTT	CASSQAEGTEAFF
.	TRBV4-1	TRBJ2-1	TGCGCCAGCAGCCAAGAAAAACTGTACAATGAGCAGTTCTTC	CASSQEKLYNEQFF
.	TRBV6-1	TRBJ2-7	TGTGCCAGCAGTGAATGGGCAGCCTACGAGCAGTACTTC	CASSEWAAYEQYF
TRBD1	TRBV13	TRBJ1-2	TGTGCCAGCAGCCGTCCCAGGGACAGGGCCCATGGCTACACCTTC	CASSRPRDRAHGYTF
.	TRBV27	TRBJ2-1	TGTGCCAGCAGTTTAAGCAGGGGAAGGGTAACTGAGCAGTTCTTC	CASSLSRGRVTEQFF
TRBD2	TRBV6-1	TRBJ2-1	TGTGCCAGCAGCAGCGGGGGGACCTACAATGAGCAGTTCTTC	CASSSGGTYNEQFF
TRBD1	TRBV6-1	TRBJ2-6	TGTGCCAGCAGTGGGTACAGGGGACCCTCTGGGGCCAACGTCCTGACTTTC	CASSGYRGPSGANVLTF
.	TRBV28	TRBJ1-1	TGTGCCAGCAATCGGTTTGGCGGGGTGAACACTGAAGCTTTCTTT	CASNRFGGVNTEAFF
.	TRBV10-2	TRBJ1-1	TGCGCCAGCAGTGGGGCAGAAGCTTTCTTT	CASSGAEAFF
TRBD2	TRBV18	TRBJ2-1	TGTGCCAGCTCACAGGGACTAGTAAACGAGGGTGAGCAGTTCTTC	CASSQGLVNEGEQFF
.	TRBV5-1	TRBJ2-5	TGCGCCAGCAGCTTCCGAGGAGAACCGCGTCAAGAGACCCAGTACTTC	CASSFRGEPRQETQYF
.	TRBV9	TRBJ2-2	TGTGCCAGCAGCGAGGGACAGAACACCGGGGAGCTGTTTTTT	CASSEGQNTGELFF
.	TRBV2	TRBJ1-5	TGTGCCAGCAGTGAGCCGGGGTCCCCCCTAAATCAGCCCCAGCATTTT	CASSEPGSPLNQPQHF
.	TRBV5-1	TRBJ2-3	TGCGCCAGCAGCTTGGTCGTCAGGGGCACAGATACGCAGTATTTT	CASSLVVRGTDTQYF
TRBD1	TRBV5-1	TRBJ1-2	TGCGCCAGCAGCCTATTACAGGGGTTGAGACCTAACTATGGCTACACCTTC	CASSLLQGLRPNYGYTF